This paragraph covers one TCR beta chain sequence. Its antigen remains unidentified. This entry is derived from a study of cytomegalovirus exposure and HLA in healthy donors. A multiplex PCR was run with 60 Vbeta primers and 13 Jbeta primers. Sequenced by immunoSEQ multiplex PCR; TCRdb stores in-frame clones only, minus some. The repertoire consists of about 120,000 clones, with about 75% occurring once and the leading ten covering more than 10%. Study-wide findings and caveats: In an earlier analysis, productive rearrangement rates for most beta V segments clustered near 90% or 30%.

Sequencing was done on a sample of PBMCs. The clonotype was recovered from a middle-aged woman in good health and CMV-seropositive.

CDR3 DNA: TGTGCCAGCAGCATTGCGGGGAGGGTGGCCAGAGGAAACACCATATATTTT. Residues: CASSIAGRVARGNTIYF. The chain employs TRBV7-6 and TRBJ1-3; D ambiguous. The CDR3 loop spans 17 amino acids. Trimming removed 5 bases at V and 4 bases at J, with 21 bases between. Germline CDR1 and CDR2: SGHVS and FNYEAQ.